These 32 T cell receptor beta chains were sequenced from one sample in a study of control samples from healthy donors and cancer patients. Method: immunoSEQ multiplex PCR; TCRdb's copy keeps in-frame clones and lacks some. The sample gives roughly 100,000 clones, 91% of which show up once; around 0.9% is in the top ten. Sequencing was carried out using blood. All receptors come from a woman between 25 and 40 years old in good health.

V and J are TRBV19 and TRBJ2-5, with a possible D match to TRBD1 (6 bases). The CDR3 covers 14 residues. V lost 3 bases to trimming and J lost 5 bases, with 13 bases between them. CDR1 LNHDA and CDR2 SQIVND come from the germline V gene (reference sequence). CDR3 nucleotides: TGTGCCAGTAGTATCGCCAGGGGTATGGAGACCCAGTACTTC. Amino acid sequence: CASSIARGMETQYF.

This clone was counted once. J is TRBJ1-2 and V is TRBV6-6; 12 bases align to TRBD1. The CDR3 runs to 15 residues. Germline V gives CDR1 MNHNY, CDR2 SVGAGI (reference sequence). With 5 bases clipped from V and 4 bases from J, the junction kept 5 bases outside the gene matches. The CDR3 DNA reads TGTGCCAGCAGTCAAGGGACAGGGGGCTCCTATGGCTACACCTTC. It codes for CASSQGTGGSYGYTF.

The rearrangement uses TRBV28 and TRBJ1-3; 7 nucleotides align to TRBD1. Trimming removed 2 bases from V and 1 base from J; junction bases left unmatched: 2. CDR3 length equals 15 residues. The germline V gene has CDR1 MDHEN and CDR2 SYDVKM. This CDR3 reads CASSLPGGSGNTIYF. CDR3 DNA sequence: TGTGCCAGCAGTTTACCAGGGGGTTCTGGAAACACCATATATTTT. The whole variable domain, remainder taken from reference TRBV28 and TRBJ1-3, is DVKVTQSSRYLVKRTGEKVFLECVQDMDHENMFWYRQDPGLGLRLIYFSYDVKMKEKGDIPEGYSVSREKKERFSLILESASTNQTSMYLCASSLPGGSGNTIYFGEGSWLTVV.

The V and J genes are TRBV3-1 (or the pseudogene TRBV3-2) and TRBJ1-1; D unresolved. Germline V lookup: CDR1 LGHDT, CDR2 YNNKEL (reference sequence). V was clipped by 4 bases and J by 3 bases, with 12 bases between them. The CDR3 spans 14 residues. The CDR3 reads CASSRVLSDTEAFF. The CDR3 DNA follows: TGTGCCAGCAGCCGAGTGTTATCGGACACTGAAGCTTTCTTT.

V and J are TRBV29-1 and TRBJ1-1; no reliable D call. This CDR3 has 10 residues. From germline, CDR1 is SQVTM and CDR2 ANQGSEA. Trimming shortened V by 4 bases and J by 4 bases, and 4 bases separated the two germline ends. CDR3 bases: TGCAGCGTTGTAGGCACTGAAGCTTTCTTT. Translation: CSVVGTEAFF.

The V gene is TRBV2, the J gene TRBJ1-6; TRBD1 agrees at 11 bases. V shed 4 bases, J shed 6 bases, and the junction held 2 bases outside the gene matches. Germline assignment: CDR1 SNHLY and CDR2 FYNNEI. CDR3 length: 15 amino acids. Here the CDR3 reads CASSGTGGSNSPLHF. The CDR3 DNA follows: TGTGCCAGCAGTGGGACAGGGGGCAGTAATTCACCCCTCCACTTT.

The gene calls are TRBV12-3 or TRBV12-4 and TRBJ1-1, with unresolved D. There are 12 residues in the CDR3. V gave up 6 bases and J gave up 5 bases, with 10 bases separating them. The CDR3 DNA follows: TGTGCCAGCAGCCGAGGTGGGACTGAAGCTTTCTTT. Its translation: CASSRGGTEAFF.

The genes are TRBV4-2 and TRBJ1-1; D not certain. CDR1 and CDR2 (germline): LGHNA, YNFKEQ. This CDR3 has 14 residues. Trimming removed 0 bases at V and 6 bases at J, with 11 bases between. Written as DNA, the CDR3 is TGTGCCAGCAGCCAAGATCTCGCGGGTTCTGAAGCTTTCTTT. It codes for CASSQDLAGSEAFF.

CDR3 sequence reads: CASSVDRGQRTQYF. DNA for the CDR3: TGTGCCAGTAGTGTGGACAGGGGCCAGCGGACTCAGTACTTC. V usage is TRBV19 and J usage is TRBJ2-4, with 9 bases aligning to TRBD1. Per the germline V gene, CDR1 is LNHDA and CDR2 is SQIVND (reference sequence). CDR3 length: 14 residues. V trimming: 5 bases; J trimming: 12 bases; junction bases outside the gene matches: 11.

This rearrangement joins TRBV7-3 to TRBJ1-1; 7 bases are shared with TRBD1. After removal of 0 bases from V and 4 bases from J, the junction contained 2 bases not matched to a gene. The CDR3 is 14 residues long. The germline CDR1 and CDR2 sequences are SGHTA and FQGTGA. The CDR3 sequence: CASSLTAGGTEAFF. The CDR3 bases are TGTGCCAGCAGCTTAACGGCAGGGGGCACTGAAGCTTTCTTT.

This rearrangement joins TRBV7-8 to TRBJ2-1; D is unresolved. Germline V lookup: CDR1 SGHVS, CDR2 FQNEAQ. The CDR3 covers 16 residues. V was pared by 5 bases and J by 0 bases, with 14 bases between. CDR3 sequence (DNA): TGTGCCAGCAGCCCCTCTAGAGTCCTCTCCTACAATGAGCAGTTCTTC. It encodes CASSPSRVLSYNEQFF.

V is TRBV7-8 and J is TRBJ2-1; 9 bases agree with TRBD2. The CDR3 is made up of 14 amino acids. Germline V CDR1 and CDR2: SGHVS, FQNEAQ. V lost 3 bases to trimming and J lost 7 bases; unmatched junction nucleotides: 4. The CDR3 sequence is CASSFSGGPNEQFF. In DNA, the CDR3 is TGTGCCAGCAGCTTTAGCGGGGGCCCTAATGAGCAGTTCTTC.

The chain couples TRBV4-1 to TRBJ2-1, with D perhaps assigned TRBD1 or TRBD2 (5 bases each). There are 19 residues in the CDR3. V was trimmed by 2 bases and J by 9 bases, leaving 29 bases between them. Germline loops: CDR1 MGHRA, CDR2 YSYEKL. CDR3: CASSQPIGTAFLRGSEQFF. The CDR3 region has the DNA TGCGCCAGCAGCCAACCCATCGGGACGGCCTTTCTAAGAGGGAGTGAGCAGTTCTTC.

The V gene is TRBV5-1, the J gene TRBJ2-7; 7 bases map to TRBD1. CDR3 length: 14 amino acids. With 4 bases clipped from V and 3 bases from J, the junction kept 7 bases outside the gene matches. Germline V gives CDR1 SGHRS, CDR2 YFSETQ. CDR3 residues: CASSPDRELYEQYF. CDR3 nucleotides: TGCGCCAGCAGCCCAGACAGGGAACTCTACGAGCAGTACTTC.

CDR3: CASSFRVTGGGEKLFF. The CDR3 DNA sequence: TGTGCCAGCAGCTTTCGAGTAACAGGGGGAGGTGAAAAACTGTTTTTT. The rearrangement joins TRBV7-2 to TRBJ1-4, with 8 nucleotides matching TRBD1. Looked up from germline, CDR1 is SGHTA and CDR2 is FQGNSA. V shed 3 bases and J 7 bases; nucleotides not matched to a gene: 10. This CDR3 is built from 16 residues.

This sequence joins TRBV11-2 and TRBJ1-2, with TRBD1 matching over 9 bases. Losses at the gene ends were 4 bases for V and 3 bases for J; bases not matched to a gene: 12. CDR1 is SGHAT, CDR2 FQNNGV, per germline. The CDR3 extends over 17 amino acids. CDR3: CASSSKRTGAPYYGYTF. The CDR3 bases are TGTGCCAGCAGCTCCAAGCGGACAGGGGCCCCGTACTATGGCTACACCTTC.

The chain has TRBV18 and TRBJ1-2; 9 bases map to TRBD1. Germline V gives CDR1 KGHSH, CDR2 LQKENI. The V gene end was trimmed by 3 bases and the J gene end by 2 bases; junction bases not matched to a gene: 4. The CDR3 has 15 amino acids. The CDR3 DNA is TGTGCCAGCTCACCTTCACAGGGGGCAAACTATGGCTACACCTTC. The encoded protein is CASSPSQGANYGYTF.

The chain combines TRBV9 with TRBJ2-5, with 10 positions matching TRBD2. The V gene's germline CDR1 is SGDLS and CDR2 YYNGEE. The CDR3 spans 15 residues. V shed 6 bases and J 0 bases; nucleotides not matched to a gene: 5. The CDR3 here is CASNPGTSDQETQYF. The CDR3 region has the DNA TGTGCCAGCAACCCCGGGACTAGCGACCAAGAGACCCAGTACTTC.

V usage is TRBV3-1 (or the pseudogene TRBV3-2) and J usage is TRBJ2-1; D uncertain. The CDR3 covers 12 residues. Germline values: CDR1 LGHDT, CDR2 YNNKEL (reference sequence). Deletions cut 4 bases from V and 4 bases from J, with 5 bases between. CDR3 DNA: TGTGCCAGCAGCCGGGTGTACAATGAGCAGTTCTTC. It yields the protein CASSRVYNEQFF.

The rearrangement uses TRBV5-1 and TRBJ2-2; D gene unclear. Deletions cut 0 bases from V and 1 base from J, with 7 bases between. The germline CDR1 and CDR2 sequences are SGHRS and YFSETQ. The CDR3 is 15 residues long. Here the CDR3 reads CASSLAAGNTGELFF. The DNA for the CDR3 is TGCGCCAGCAGCTTGGCGGCCGGGAACACCGGGGAGCTGTTTTTT.

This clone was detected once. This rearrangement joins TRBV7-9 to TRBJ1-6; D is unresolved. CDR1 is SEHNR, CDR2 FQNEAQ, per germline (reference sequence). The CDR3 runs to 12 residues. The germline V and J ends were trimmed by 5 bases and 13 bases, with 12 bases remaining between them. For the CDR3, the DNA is TGTGCCAGCAGCCCAACCGCGCGGCCCCTCCACTTT. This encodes CASSPTARPLHF.

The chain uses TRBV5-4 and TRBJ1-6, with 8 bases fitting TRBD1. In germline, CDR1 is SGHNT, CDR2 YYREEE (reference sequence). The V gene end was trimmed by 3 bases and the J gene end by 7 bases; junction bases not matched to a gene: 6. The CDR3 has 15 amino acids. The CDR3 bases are TGTGCCAGCAGCTCCAGGGGGCTAGTAAATTCACCCCTCCACTTT. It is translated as CASSSRGLVNSPLHF.

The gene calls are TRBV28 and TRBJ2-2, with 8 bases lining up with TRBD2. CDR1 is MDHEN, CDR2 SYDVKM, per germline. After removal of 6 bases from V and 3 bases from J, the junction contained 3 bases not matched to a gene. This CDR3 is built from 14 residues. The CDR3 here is CASRSGGHTGELFF. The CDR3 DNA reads TGTGCCAGCAGGTCGGGGGGGCACACCGGGGAGCTGTTTTTT.

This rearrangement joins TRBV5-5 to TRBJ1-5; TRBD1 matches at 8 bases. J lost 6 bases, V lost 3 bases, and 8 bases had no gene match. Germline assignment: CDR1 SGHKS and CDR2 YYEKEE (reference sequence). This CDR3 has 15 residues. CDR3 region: CASSSSGGTGQPQHF. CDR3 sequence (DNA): TGTGCCAGCAGCTCGTCAGGGGGCACGGGTCAGCCCCAGCATTTT.

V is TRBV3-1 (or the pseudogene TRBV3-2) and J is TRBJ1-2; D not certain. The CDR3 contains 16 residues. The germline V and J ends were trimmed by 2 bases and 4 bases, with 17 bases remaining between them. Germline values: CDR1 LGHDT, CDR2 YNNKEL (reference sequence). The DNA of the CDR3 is TGTGCCAGCAGCCAACTCCCGCAGTCTGGTGGCTATGGCTACACCTTC. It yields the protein CASSQLPQSGGYGYTF.

The CDR3 nucleotides read TGTGCCAGCAGCCAACTGGGACAGGAGGATGAAAAACTGTTTTTT. Translating it yields CASSQLGQEDEKLFF. V gene TRBV11-1 combines with J gene TRBJ1-4, with TRBD1 matching 8 bases. Germline CDR1 SGHAT, CDR2 FQDESV (reference sequence). This CDR3 is 15 amino acids long. The junction had 8 bases not matched to a gene; V was cut back by 5 bases and J by 6 bases.

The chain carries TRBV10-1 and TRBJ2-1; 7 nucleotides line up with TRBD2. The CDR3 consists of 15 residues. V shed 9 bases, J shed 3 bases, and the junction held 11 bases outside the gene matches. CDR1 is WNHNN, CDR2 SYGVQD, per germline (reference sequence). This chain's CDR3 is CASNRGGSVYNEQFF. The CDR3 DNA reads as TGCGCCAGTAATAGGGGCGGGAGCGTCTACAATGAGCAGTTCTTC.

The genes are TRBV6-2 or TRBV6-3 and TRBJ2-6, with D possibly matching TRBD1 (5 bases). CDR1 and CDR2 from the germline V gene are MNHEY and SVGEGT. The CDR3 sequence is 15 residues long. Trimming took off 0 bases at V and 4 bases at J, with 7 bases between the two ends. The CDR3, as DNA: TGTGCCAGCAGTTACTCAGGGGCCGGGGCCAACGTCCTGACTTTC. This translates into CASSYSGAGANVLTF.

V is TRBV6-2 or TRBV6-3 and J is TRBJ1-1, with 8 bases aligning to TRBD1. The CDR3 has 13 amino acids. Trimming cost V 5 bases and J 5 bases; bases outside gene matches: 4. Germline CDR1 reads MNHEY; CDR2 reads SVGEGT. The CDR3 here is CASSDRGGTEAFF. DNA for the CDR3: TGTGCCAGCAGTGACAGGGGTGGGACTGAAGCTTTCTTT.

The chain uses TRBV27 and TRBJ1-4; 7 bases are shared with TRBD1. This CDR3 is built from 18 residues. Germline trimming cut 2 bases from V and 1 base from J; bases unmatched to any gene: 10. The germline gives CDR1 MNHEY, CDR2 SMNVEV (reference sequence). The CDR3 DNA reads TGTGCCAGCAGTTTAGGTTGGTCTGGGGACAGAACTAATGAAAAACTGTTTTTT. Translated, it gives CASSLGWSGDRTNEKLFF.

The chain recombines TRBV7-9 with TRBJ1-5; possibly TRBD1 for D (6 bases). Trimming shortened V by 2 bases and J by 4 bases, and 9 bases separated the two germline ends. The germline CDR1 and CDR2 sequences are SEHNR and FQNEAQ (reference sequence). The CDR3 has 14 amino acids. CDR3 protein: CASSLTTGNQPQHF. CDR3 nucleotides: TGTGCCAGCAGCTTAACTACAGGGAATCAGCCCCAGCATTTT. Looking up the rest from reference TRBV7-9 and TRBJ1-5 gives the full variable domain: DTGVSQNPRHKITKRGQNVTFRCDPISEHNRLYWYRQTLGQGPEFLTYFQNEAQLEKSRLLSDRFSAERPKGSFSTLEIQRTEQGDSAMYLCASSLTTGNQPQHFGDGTRLSIL.

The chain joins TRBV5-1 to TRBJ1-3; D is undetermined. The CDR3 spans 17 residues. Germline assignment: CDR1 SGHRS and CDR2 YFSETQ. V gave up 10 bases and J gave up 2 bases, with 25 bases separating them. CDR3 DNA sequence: TGCGCCCCAAGGCGCAGGTCACGCACAAGACCTGGAAACACCATATATTTT. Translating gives CAPRRRSRTRPGNTIYF.